This T cell receptor (beta chain) was recovered during a study of CD8 T cells in Susac syndrome. The authors sequenced TCR beta from blood CD8+ and CD4+ T cells. cDNA came from around 0.5 to 1 ug RNA primed by random hexamers. TCRdb fed the immunoSEQ multiplex PCR reads into MiXCR, producing one record per CDR3 protein. The sample yields approximately 110,000 distinct CDR3 sequences, around 94% seen once. This receptor was identified in a human donor in good health. Sequencing used CD4+ T cells from PBMCs.

The DNA of the CDR3 is TGTGCCAGCAGTTACCCGGGGACCCCCTACAATGAGCAGTTCTTC. Translating it yields CASSYPGTPYNEQFF. The chain uses TRBV6-5 and TRBJ2-1; D tentatively reads TRBD1 or TRBD2 (5 bases each). The germline V gene has CDR1 MNHEY and CDR2 SVGAGI. CDR3 length equals 15 residues. The germline V and J ends were trimmed by 2 bases and 2 bases, with 10 bases remaining between them.